The 12 T cell receptor beta chains given below trace back to one sample, sequenced in a study of identical twins. A single record per CDR3 protein comes from TCRdb applying MiXCR to the 5' RACE reads. Among some 760,000 distinct CDR3 sequences listed, 15% to 20% were seen once. The same data also went into a second study, on T cells expressing NK-cell markers.

The sample taken for sequencing was PBMCs. The receptors originated from a woman aged 18-30 years in good health.

This clonotype was recorded a few times. This chain joins TRBV6-1 and TRBJ2-3, with D perhaps TRBD1 or TRBD2 (5 bases each). V gave up 5 bases and J gave up 4 bases, with 16 bases separating them. Germline V gene sequence: CDR1 MNHNS, CDR2 SASEGT. The CDR3 loop spans 15 amino acids. DNA for the CDR3: TGTGCCAGCAGTCGGGACGGCGTCAGGGCAGATACGCAGTATTTT. Translated: CASSRDGVRADTQYF.

This sequence joins TRBV30 and TRBJ2-1; no definite D call. V was trimmed by 0 bases and J by 4 bases, leaving 7 bases between them. Germline assignment: CDR1 GTSNPN and CDR2 SVGIG (reference sequence). The CDR3 has 13 amino acids. In DNA form, the CDR3 reads TGTGCCTGGAGTGTTGCCCCTTACAATGAGCAGTTCTTC. It codes for CAWSVAPYNEQFF.

The rearrangement joins TRBV12-3 or TRBV12-4 to TRBJ2-2; D gene ambiguous. The length of the CDR3 is 12 residues. Trimming cost V 8 bases and J 3 bases, with 7 bases left between them. The CDR3 DNA reads as TGTGCCAGCTGCATATACACCGGGGAGCTGTTTTTT. This gives the protein CASCIYTGELFF.

This chain connects TRBV5-6 to TRBJ2-2, with D unresolved. V gave up 0 bases and J gave up 0 bases, with 12 bases separating them. This CDR3 has 17 residues. The V gene's germline CDR1 is SGHDT and CDR2 YYEEEE. CDR3 nucleotide sequence: TGTGCCAGCAGCTTGGGGGCCAGACGCCCGAACACCGGGGAGCTGTTTTTT. Its protein product is CASSLGARRPNTGELFF.

J is TRBJ1-1 and V is TRBV12-3 or TRBV12-4; D is ambiguous. The CDR3 length is 14 residues. V lost 7 bases and J 7 bases, leaving 19 bases between the germline ends. The CDR3 reads CASKGLPNSGEAFF. DNA for the CDR3: TGTGCCAGCAAAGGACTGCCGAACTCTGGTGAAGCTTTCTTT.

This chain links TRBV27 with TRBJ2-1; 7 nucleotides align to TRBD1. This CDR3 is built from 15 residues. Germline V lookup: CDR1 MNHEY, CDR2 SMNVEV (reference sequence). The V and J ends lost 0 bases and 4 bases, in that order; junction bases with no gene match: 3. CDR3 DNA: TGTGCCAGCAGTTTATCGTTCAGGGGGTACAATGAGCAGTTCTTC. This sequence encodes CASSLSFRGYNEQFF.

This clonotype turned up a few times. The chain joins TRBV11-2 to TRBJ1-2, with D unresolved. Germline CDR1 and CDR2: SGHAT and FQNNGV. The CDR3 is 15 residues long. Trimming removed 1 base from V and 3 bases from J, with 12 bases in between. The CDR3 DNA is TGTGCCAGCAGCTTAGTGTTCCAGGAGGACTATGGCTACACCTTC. It is translated as CASSLVFQEDYGYTF.

This clonotype has more than one count but fewer than ten. The chain joins TRBV29-1 to TRBJ2-5, with 8 bases that match TRBD2. The CDR3 totals 12 residues. CDR1 is SQVTM and CDR2 is ANQGSEA in the germline V gene. V lost 3 bases to trimming and J lost 3 bases; unmatched junction nucleotides: 0. The CDR3 DNA is TGCAGCGTTGAGGGACTAGAAGAGACCCAGTACTTC. As protein: CSVEGLEETQYF.

This clonotype was counted a few times. The rearrangement links TRBV5-1 to TRBJ1-1, with D tentatively TRBD1 (5 bases). In germline, CDR1 is SGHRS, CDR2 YFSETQ. This CDR3 spans 16 amino acids. V lost 0 bases, J lost 2 bases, and 14 bases lay in between. The CDR3 spells CASSLDTYGANTEAFF. The CDR3 DNA reads as TGCGCCAGCAGCTTGGACACCTACGGGGCAAACACTGAAGCTTTCTTT.

A few counts support this clonotype. This sequence joins TRBV10-3 and TRBJ2-1, with 9 bases aligning to TRBD2. CDR1 is ENHRY and CDR2 is SYGVKD in the germline V gene. V lost 8 bases and J lost 8; bases outside the gene matches: 10. This CDR3 is built from 14 residues. The CDR3 DNA reads as TGTGCCATCGCGGGCGCGGGAGGGCCCGATGAGCAGTTCTTC. It encodes CAIAGAGGPDEQFF.

This chain's CDR3 is CASSLVSDGELFF. The CDR3 region has the DNA TGCGCCAGCAGCTTAGTTAGCGACGGGGAGCTGTTTTTT. The chain carries TRBV5-1 and TRBJ2-2; D is possibly TRBD2 (5 bases). Looked up from germline, CDR1 is SGHRS and CDR2 is YFSETQ. V lost 2 bases and J 7 bases, leaving 9 bases between the germline ends. The CDR3 loop spans 13 amino acids.

The chain joins TRBV3-1 to TRBJ2-1; 7 nucleotides agree with TRBD1. Germline V lookup: CDR1 LGHDT, CDR2 YNNKEL (reference sequence). The trim removed 0 bases at V and 2 bases at J, leaving 1 base unmatched. There are 15 residues in the CDR3. CDR3 nucleotides: TGTGCCAGCAGCCAAGATACAGGGGCCTACAATGAGCAGTTCTTC. It translates to CASSQDTGAYNEQFF.